These 8 T cell receptor beta chains were sequenced from one sample in a study of blood T cells in healthy people across ages. Next came a second PCR, run for about 6 to 12 cycles, which used a sample-barcoded 5' primer along with a J-beta primer mix. MiXCR, run by TCRdb on the 5' RACE reads, gives a single entry per CDR3 protein. The table includes fewer than 2,000,000 distinct CDR3 sequences, around 35% detected once. What was sequenced was blood. These receptors came from a woman in her 30s in good health.

The table lists this clonotype with many counts. This sequence joins TRBV20-1 and TRBJ2-1, with D hard to call. Trimming stripped 0 bases from V and 2 bases from J, with 5 bases between. The CDR3 is 13 residues long. Germline CDR1 DFQATT, CDR2 SNEGSKA (reference sequence). CDR3 DNA: TGCAGTGCTAGAGACCCAACCTACAATGAGCAGTTCTTC. It translates to CSARDPTYNEQFF.

The J gene is TRBJ2-1, the V gene TRBV19; possible D gene TRBD2, 6 bases. CDR3 length: 13 residues. The V end lost 10 bases, the J end lost 10 bases, and 20 bases lay between the germline ends. Germline V gives CDR1 LNHDA, CDR2 SQIVND (reference sequence). CDR3 nucleotides: TGTGCCAACGAGTGGCGGGGACTGGGCGAGCAGTTCTTC. Its translation: CANEWRGLGEQFF.

The chain employs TRBV7-9 and TRBJ2-5; 13 bases map to TRBD2. The DNA matches TRBJ2-7 better at its end, which makes the J call doubtful. Germline lookup yields CDR1 SEHNR and CDR2 FQNEAQ (reference sequence). The CDR3 contains 16 residues. Written as DNA, the CDR3 is TGTGCCAGCAGTTACTCAGGGACTAGCGGGGCCTACGAGCAGTACTTC. Residues: CASSYSGTSGAYEQYF.

The rearrangement links TRBV7-2 to TRBJ1-2; possibly TRBD1 for D (5 bases). Germline CDR1 and CDR2: SGHTA and FQGNSA. This CDR3 has 19 residues. Trimming removed 5 bases from V and 3 bases from J, with 28 bases in between. The CDR3 here is CASSLTYWGGSEEDYGYTF. The DNA of the CDR3 is TGTGCCAGCAGCCTAACCTACTGGGGCGGGTCAGAGGAGGACTATGGCTACACCTTC.

The genes are TRBV12-3 or TRBV12-4 and TRBJ2-3; perhaps TRBD1 as D (6 bases). The CDR3 consists of 16 residues. Deletions cut 6 bases from V and 3 bases from J, with 19 bases between. DNA of the CDR3: TGTGCCAGCAGCTCAACCGGTACAGGGTGGACAGATACGCAGTATTTT. This translates into CASSSTGTGWTDTQYF.

J is TRBJ2-7 and V is TRBV5-6, with a possible D match to TRBD2 (6 bases). V was shortened by 6 bases and J by 5 bases, with 15 bases between the two germline ends. Germline loops: CDR1 SGHDT, CDR2 YYEEEE. This CDR3 contains 13 residues. This chain's CDR3 is CASTFGGAHEQYF. CDR3 nucleotide sequence: TGTGCCAGCACCTTCGGAGGGGCTCACGAGCAGTACTTC. Together with reference TRBV5-6 and TRBJ2-7, the CDR3 gives the full variable domain: DAGVTQSPTHLIKTRGQQVTLRCSPKSGHDTVSWYQQALGQGPQFIFQYYEEEERQRGNFPDRFSGHQFPNYSSELNVNALLLGDSALYLCASTFGGAHEQYFGPGTRLTVT.

This rearrangement joins TRBV11-2 to TRBJ2-7; TRBD2 matches 10 bases. The better agreement between TRBJ2-5 and the DNA end casts doubt on the J call. CDR1 SGHAT and CDR2 FQNNGV come from the germline V gene. The CDR3 runs 16 residues. The CDR3 loop reads CASSGKAGGQQETQYF. The DNA for the CDR3 is TGTGCCAGCAGCGGGAAAGCGGGGGGGCAGCAAGAGACCCAGTACTTC.

The chain uses TRBV10-3 and TRBJ1-2; maybe TRBD1 (6 bases). V lost 2 bases, J lost 8 bases, and 15 bases lay in between. Per the germline V gene, CDR1 is ENHRY and CDR2 is SYGVKD. The length of the CDR3 is 14 residues. CDR3 nucleotide sequence: TGTGCCATCAGTGAGACACAGGGAGATTGGGGCTACACCTTC. Translating it yields CAISETQGDWGYTF.